The 2 T cell receptor beta chains reported below all come from one sample, sequenced in a study of long-term antiretroviral therapy in people with HIV. Survey-level immunoSEQ v3.0 assays were run. Assay used: immunoSEQ multiplex PCR; TCRdb lists only in-frame clones, some missing. The table lists about 27,000 clones, 70% to 85% of them singletons, with about 10% in the top ten. Source: unsorted PBMCs, taken 0.8 years before starting antiretroviral therapy. These receptor sequences come from a man younger than 35 with HIV.

Points on this clone: At one end, the junction sequence differs from germline, possibly due to a read error. The DNA of the CDR3 is TGCGCCAGCAGCCAAGACATGGTAGGGACAGATACGCAGTATTTT. It translates to CASSQDMVGTDTQYF. The rearrangement joins TRBV5-4 to TRBJ2-3; no firm D call. CDR1 and CDR2 (germline): SGHNT, YYREEE (reference sequence). This CDR3 spans 15 amino acids. Based on the CDR3 plus reference TRBV5-4 and TRBJ2-3, the full variable domain is ETGVTQSPTHLIKTRGQQVTLRCSSQSGHNTVSWYQQALGQGPQFIFQYYREEENGRGNFPPRFSGLQFPNYSSELNVNALELDDSALYLCASSQDMVGTDTQYFGPGTRLTVL.

This chain uses TRBV10-1 with TRBJ2-3, with D maybe TRBD1 (6 bases). Germline CDR1 reads WNHNN; CDR2 reads SYGVQD (reference sequence). There are 15 residues in the CDR3. Trimming removed 4 bases at V and 2 bases at J, with 13 bases between. The CDR3 is CASSVGGGHTDTQYF. The CDR3 coding sequence is TGCGCCAGCAGTGTTGGGGGCGGCCACACAGATACGCAGTATTTT.